Following are 13 T cell receptor beta chains from one sample sequenced in a study of blood T cell repertoires in COVID-19. Measured with immunoSEQ multiplex PCR; TCRdb has only the in-frame clones, and not every one. The data show 300,000 to 350,000 clones, with about 87% seen just once and approximately 10% held by the top ten. Sample: peripheral blood. The receptor set was obtained from a young man with COVID-19, enrolled during active disease.

J is TRBJ2-2 and V is TRBV7-8; possibly TRBD1 for D (6 bases). Germline V gives CDR1 SGHVS, CDR2 FQNEAQ. The CDR3 is 17 amino acids. V shed 5 bases and J shed 4 bases, with 20 bases lying between them. The CDR3 loop reads CASSPRAQGHSTGELFF. In nucleotides, the CDR3 is TGTGCCAGCAGCCCCCGCGCCCAGGGACACTCCACCGGGGAGCTGTTTTTT.

J is TRBJ2-1 and V is TRBV7-2; no clear D. V was trimmed by 0 bases and J by 6 bases, leaving 9 bases between them. The CDR3 is 14 residues long. Per germline, CDR1 SGHTA and CDR2 FQGNSA. Here the CDR3 DNA reads TGTGCCAGCAGCTTAGCGCAGGTAATCAATGAGCAGTTCTTC. Protein: CASSLAQVINEQFF.

The chain employs TRBV14 and TRBJ1-2, with TRBD1 identical over 7 bases. Per germline, CDR1 SGHDN and CDR2 FVKESK. The CDR3 is made up of 14 amino acids. After removal of 5 bases from V and 0 bases from J, the junction contained 3 bases not matched to a gene. The DNA of the CDR3 is TGTGCCAGCAGCGCTGGGACAGCTAACTATGGCTACACCTTC. Amino acids: CASSAGTANYGYTF.

The CDR3 coding sequence is TGCGCCAGCAGCTTGGTCGGTGGGAGGGCCGACGAGCAGTACTTC. This codes for CASSLVGGRADEQYF. The genes are TRBV5-1 and TRBJ2-7; 7 bases are a match to TRBD2. The length of the CDR3 is 15 residues. Unmatched junction bases numbered 8, after V lost 0 bases and J lost 5 bases. Germline CDR1 and CDR2: SGHRS and YFSETQ.

This chain connects TRBV4-1 to TRBJ1-2; TRBD1 agrees at 7 bases. J was trimmed by 5 bases and V by 1 base; bases with no gene match: 4. The CDR3 covers 14 residues. From germline, CDR1 is MGHRA and CDR2 YSYEKL. The CDR3 reads CASSQATTGYGYTF. CDR3 bases: TGCGCCAGCAGCCAAGCCACGACAGGGTATGGCTACACCTTC.

This clone was detected once. The chain couples TRBV7-2 to TRBJ1-1; no reliable D call. Trimming left V 5 bases short and J 6 bases short, with 13 bases between. The CDR3 loop spans 13 amino acids. CDR1 and CDR2 from the germline V gene are SGHTA and FQGNSA. Here the CDR3 reads CASSEIRTSEAFF. The CDR3 DNA is TGTGCCAGCAGCGAAATTAGAACTTCTGAAGCTTTCTTT.

The rearrangement links TRBV7-8 to TRBJ2-3; D ambiguous. The V gene's germline CDR1 is SGHVS and CDR2 FQNEAQ. The CDR3 extends over 14 amino acids. The V gene lost 3 bases and the J gene lost 2 bases, with 9 bases spanning the gap. The CDR3 DNA reads TGTGCCAGCAGCTTCTGGAGCGACACAGATACGCAGTATTTT. Protein product: CASSFWSDTDTQYF.

The CDR3 DNA is TGTGCCAGCAGTCGGACTAGCGGGAGAGTCCCCTCCAGCACAGATACGCAGTATTTT. Translation: CASSRTSGRVPSSTDTQYF. The rearrangement uses TRBV6-2 or TRBV6-3 and TRBJ2-3; 13 bases match TRBD2. CDR1 is MNHEY, CDR2 SVGEGT, per germline. The trim removed 5 bases at V and 0 bases at J, leaving 11 bases unmatched. The CDR3 has 19 residues.

The V gene is TRBV7-2, the J gene TRBJ2-1; no clear D gene. CDR1 SGHTA and CDR2 FQGNSA come from the germline V gene. V lost 1 base to trimming and J lost 6 bases, with 7 bases between them. The CDR3 loop spans 13 amino acids. CDR3 residues: CASSLGQANEQFF. In DNA form, the CDR3 reads TGTGCCAGCAGCTTAGGGCAGGCCAATGAGCAGTTCTTC.

The DNA for the CDR3 is TGCGCCAGCAGCTTTCTACTAGCGGGGGAACCAGATACGCAGTATTTT. Protein sequence: CASSFLLAGEPDTQYF. This chain joins TRBV5-1 and TRBJ2-3; 11 bases align to TRBD2. CDR3 length equals 16 residues. Germline V lookup: CDR1 SGHRS, CDR2 YFSETQ. The ends lost 2 bases at V and 4 bases at J; junction bases unmatched: 6.

The CDR3 region is CAIGLEAYEQYF. The CDR3 nucleotides are TGTGCCATAGGCTTAGAGGCGTATGAGCAGTACTTC. The V call is TRBV28, the J call TRBJ2-7, with D unresolved. CDR3 length equals 12 residues. Germline V gives CDR1 MDHEN, CDR2 SYDVKM. The V gene lost 10 bases and the J gene lost 7 bases, with 17 bases spanning the gap.

The chain joins TRBV29-1 to TRBJ2-3, with TRBD2 as a possible D gene (5 bases). Germline lookup yields CDR1 SQVTM and CDR2 ANQGSEA. V dropped 6 bases and J dropped 5 bases, with 15 bases sitting between them. CDR3 length equals 13 residues. CDR3: CSVESGMRDTQYF. Written as DNA, the CDR3 is TGCAGCGTCGAGTCCGGGATGAGAGATACGCAGTATTTT.

The gene calls are TRBV12-3 or TRBV12-4 and TRBJ2-5, with TRBD2 identical over 8 bases. Unmatched junction bases numbered 2, after V lost 3 bases and J lost 5 bases. The CDR3 totals 13 residues. The CDR3 loop reads CASSFGGVETQYF. The DNA of the CDR3 is TGTGCCAGCAGTTTCGGGGGGGTGGAGACCCAGTACTTC.